The 19 T cell receptor beta chains given below trace back to one sample, sequenced in a study of blood T cell repertoires in COVID-19. Data came from immunoSEQ multiplex PCR; TCRdb stores just in-frame clones and leaves some out. The sample lists roughly 250,000 clones; 88% were seen once. What was sequenced was PBMCs or T cells enriched from blood (not recorded which). The receptors were gathered from a woman aged 50 to 60 who had recovered from COVID-19.

J is TRBJ2-2 and V is TRBV9; D possibly corresponds to TRBD2 (6 bases). Looked up from germline, CDR1 is SGDLS and CDR2 is YYNGEE. CDR3 length equals 16 residues. V was pared by 4 bases and J by 6 bases, with 19 bases between. CDR3: CASSIVRDSSAGELFF. CDR3 nucleotide sequence: TGTGCCAGCAGCATAGTCCGGGACTCCTCGGCCGGGGAGCTGTTTTTT.

CDR3 sequence (DNA): TGTGCCAGCGGGGCGCAGGGAGGAGATCAGCCCCAGCATTTT. Translated: CASGAQGGDQPQHF. This sequence joins TRBV5-5 and TRBJ1-5, with D perhaps TRBD1 (5 bases). The CDR3 consists of 14 residues. Germline V gives CDR1 SGHKS, CDR2 YYEKEE (reference sequence). V gave up 7 bases and J gave up 5 bases, with 16 bases separating them.

This rearrangement joins TRBV19 to TRBJ2-3; the match to TRBD2 covers 7 bases. Trimming at V came to 9 bases and at J to 1 base, leaving 10 bases not matched to a gene. The CDR3 spans 15 residues. Germline CDR1 and CDR2: LNHDA and SQIVND (reference sequence). CDR3: CASRDLAAGTDTQYF. The CDR3 DNA follows: TGTGCCAGCCGGGACCTAGCGGCCGGCACAGATACGCAGTATTTT. Together with reference TRBV19 and TRBJ2-3, the CDR3 gives the full variable domain: DGGITQSPKYLFRKEGQNVTLSCEQNLNHDAMYWYRQDPGQGLRLIYYSQIVNDFQKGDIAEGYSVSREKKESFPLTVTSAQKNPTAFYLCASRDLAAGTDTQYFGPGTRLTVL.

CDR3 sequence: CASTLTGGAIEAFF. The CDR3 DNA reads TGCGCCAGCACCCTGACAGGGGGCGCGATCGAAGCTTTCTTT. J is TRBJ1-1 and V is TRBV5-1; 10 nucleotides agree with TRBD1. The CDR3 has 14 amino acids. J lost 8 bases, V lost 6 bases, and 10 bases had no gene match. CDR1 and CDR2 (germline): SGHRS, YFSETQ.

The chain is built from TRBV5-5 and TRBJ1-5; D gene ambiguous. Trimming cost V 0 bases and J 0 bases, with 7 bases left between them. This CDR3 contains 15 residues. Germline V CDR1 and CDR2: SGHKS, YYEKEE (reference sequence). CDR3 protein: CASSLGLYSNQPQHF. The CDR3, as DNA: TGTGCCAGCAGCTTGGGGCTTTATAGCAATCAGCCCCAGCATTTT. Full variable domain (remainder filled in from reference TRBV5-5 and TRBJ1-5): DAGVTQSPTHLIKTRGQQVTLRCSPISGHKSVSWYQQVLGQGPQFIFQYYEKEERGRGNFPDRFSARQFPNYSSELNVNALLLGDSALYLCASSLGLYSNQPQHFGDGTRLSIL.

The chain couples TRBV7-9 to TRBJ2-2; perhaps TRBD1 as D (6 bases). Germline V gene sequence: CDR1 SEHNR, CDR2 FQNEAQ (reference sequence). The V end lost 6 bases, the J end lost 5 bases, and 13 bases lay between the germline ends. CDR3 length: 14 amino acids. The CDR3 spells CASSFSGETGELFF. Written as DNA, the CDR3 is TGTGCCAGCAGTTTCTCAGGGGAAACCGGGGAGCTGTTTTTT.

The V gene is TRBV7-9, the J gene TRBJ1-5; 7 positions agree with TRBD1. The ends lost 5 bases at V and 5 bases at J; junction bases unmatched: 12. Germline assignment: CDR1 SEHNR and CDR2 FQNEAQ (reference sequence). The CDR3 spans 16 residues. The DNA of the CDR3 is TGTGCCAGCAGCGGACCCCGGGACAGACTCTATCAGCCCCAGCATTTT. As protein: CASSGPRDRLYQPQHF.

This chain links TRBV29-1 with TRBJ1-1, with unresolved D. In germline, CDR1 is SQVTM, CDR2 ANQGSEA. V lost 3 bases and J 3 bases, leaving 8 bases between the germline ends. The CDR3 contains 12 residues. In DNA, the CDR3 is TGCAGCGTTGAGGGGAGGGACACTGAAGCTTTCTTT. It yields the protein CSVEGRDTEAFF.

V is TRBV7-9 and J is TRBJ2-3; 9 bases fit TRBD1. Germline CDR1 SEHNR, CDR2 FQNEAQ (reference sequence). V trimming: 3 bases; J trimming: 5 bases; junction bases outside the gene matches: 9. The CDR3 length is 16 residues. The CDR3 DNA is TGTGCCAGCAGCTTTCTAACAGGGGGCGGAGTAGATACGCAGTATTTT. Translating it yields CASSFLTGGGVDTQYF.

The V gene is TRBV5-1, the J gene TRBJ1-4, with 7 bases fitting TRBD1. The CDR3 runs to 14 residues. The germline V gene encodes CDR1 SGHRS and CDR2 YFSETQ. V shed 7 bases and J 4 bases; nucleotides not matched to a gene: 7. The chain's CDR3 is CASGPGQSNEKLFF. The CDR3 nucleotides read TGCGCCAGCGGTCCGGGACAGAGTAATGAAAAACTGTTTTTT.

The genes are TRBV5-4 and TRBJ1-1, with a possible D match to TRBD1 (6 bases). The CDR3 is 14 residues long. Per germline, CDR1 SGHNT and CDR2 YYREEE (reference sequence). Trimming pared 2 bases from V and 5 bases from J, leaving 13 bases between. DNA of the CDR3: TGTGCCAGCAGCTTTATTGGGACATGGACTGAAGCTTTCTTT. This encodes CASSFIGTWTEAFF.

The V and J genes are TRBV7-3 and TRBJ1-3; D uncertain. CDR3 size: 16 residues. V shed 5 bases and J shed 3 bases, with 17 bases lying between them. CDR1 and CDR2 from the germline V gene are SGHTA and FQGTGA. This CDR3 reads CASSQSPQAGGNTIYF. Written as DNA, the CDR3 is TGTGCCAGCAGCCAGTCACCGCAGGCCGGTGGAAACACCATATATTTT. Full variable domain (outside the CDR3, taken from reference TRBV7-3 and TRBJ1-3): GAGVSQTPSNKVTEKGKYVELRCDPISGHTALYWYRQSLGQGPEFLIYFQGTGAADDSGLPNDRFFAVRPEGSVSTLKIQRTERGDSAVYLCASSQSPQAGGNTIYFGEGSWLTVV.

This sequence joins TRBV6-6 and TRBJ1-1; no definite D call. Germline V gene lookup returns CDR1 MNHNY and CDR2 SVGAGI (reference sequence). This CDR3 contains 15 residues. Trimming left V 2 bases short and J 0 bases short, with 10 bases between. The CDR3 protein is CASSYRAGMNTEAFF. DNA of the CDR3: TGTGCCAGCAGTTACAGGGCGGGCATGAACACTGAAGCTTTCTTT.

This chain links TRBV6-1 with TRBJ1-5; possibly TRBD1 for D (5 bases). V gave up 0 bases and J gave up 9 bases, with 9 bases separating them. CDR3 size: 13 residues. Germline V lookup: CDR1 MNHNS, CDR2 SASEGT. CDR3 nucleotide sequence: TGTGCCAGCAGTGAAGCTCTGGGGGGGCCCCAGCATTTT. As protein: CASSEALGGPQHF.

The chain has TRBV4-3 and TRBJ2-1; a weak D match, TRBD2 (5 bases). CDR1 is LGHNA and CDR2 is YSLEER in the germline V gene. CDR3 size: 17 residues. With 0 bases removed from V and 2 bases from J, the gap between germline ends came to 14 bases. The DNA for the CDR3 is TGCGCCAGCAGCCAAGACCGGGGAGCCGGAGCCTACAATGAGCAGTTCTTC. This encodes CASSQDRGAGAYNEQFF.

The V and J genes are TRBV19 and TRBJ1-5, with 10 bases aligning to TRBD1. The CDR3 has 16 amino acids. With V trimmed by 1 base and J by 7 bases, 7 bases remained unmatched. The germline gives CDR1 LNHDA, CDR2 SQIVND (reference sequence). For the CDR3, the DNA is TGTGCCAGTAGTATAGGGGTCAGGGGACAGGGGCAGCCCCAGCATTTT. Amino acid sequence: CASSIGVRGQGQPQHF.

The chain combines TRBV28 with TRBJ2-1; the match to TRBD2 covers 12 bases. The CDR3 totals 14 residues. J was trimmed by 6 bases and V by 5 bases; bases with no gene match: 2. Germline CDR1 is MDHEN and CDR2 is SYDVKM. The CDR3 DNA reads as TGTGCCAGCAGTCGGACTAGCGGGATCAATGAGCAGTTCTTC. Translation: CASSRTSGINEQFF.

The genes are TRBV10-3 and TRBJ1-6; the D is unclear. CDR3 size: 14 residues. Trimming stripped 1 base from V and 8 bases from J, with 9 bases between. Germline assignment: CDR1 ENHRY and CDR2 SYGVKD. CDR3 sequence reads: CAISEFQNDSPLHF. For the CDR3, the DNA is TGTGCCATCAGTGAGTTCCAGAATGATTCACCCCTCCACTTT.

J is TRBJ2-1 and V is TRBV3-1 (or the pseudogene TRBV3-2); 16 bases are shared with TRBD2. CDR1 LGHDT and CDR2 YNNKEL come from the germline V gene (reference sequence). The CDR3 spans 18 residues. After removal of 3 bases from V and 1 base from J, the junction contained 3 bases not matched to a gene. CDR3 in DNA: TGTGCCAGCAGCCAGGGACTAGCGGGAGGGTGGTCCTACAATGAGCAGTTCTTC. The encoded protein is CASSQGLAGGWSYNEQFF.